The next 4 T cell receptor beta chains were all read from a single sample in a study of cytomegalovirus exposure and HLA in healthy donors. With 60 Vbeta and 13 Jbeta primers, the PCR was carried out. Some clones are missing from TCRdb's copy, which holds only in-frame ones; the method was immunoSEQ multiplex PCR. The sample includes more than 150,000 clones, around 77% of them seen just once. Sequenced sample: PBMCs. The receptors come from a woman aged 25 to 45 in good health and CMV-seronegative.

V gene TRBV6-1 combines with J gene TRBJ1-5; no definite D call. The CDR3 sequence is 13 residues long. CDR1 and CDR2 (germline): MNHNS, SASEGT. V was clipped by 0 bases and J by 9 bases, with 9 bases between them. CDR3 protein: CASSEAQRSPQHF. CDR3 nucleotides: TGTGCCAGCAGTGAAGCGCAACGGTCGCCCCAGCATTTT.

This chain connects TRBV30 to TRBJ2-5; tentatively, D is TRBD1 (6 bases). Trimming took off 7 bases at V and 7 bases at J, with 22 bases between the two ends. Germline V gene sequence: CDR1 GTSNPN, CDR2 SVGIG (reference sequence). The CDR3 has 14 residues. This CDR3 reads CAFYPEQGEVTQYF. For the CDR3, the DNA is TGTGCCTTCTATCCAGAACAGGGCGAGGTGACCCAGTACTTC.

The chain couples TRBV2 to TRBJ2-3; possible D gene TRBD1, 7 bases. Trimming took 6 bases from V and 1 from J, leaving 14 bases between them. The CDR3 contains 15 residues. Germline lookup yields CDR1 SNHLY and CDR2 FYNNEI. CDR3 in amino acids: CASSLEGAGTDTQYF. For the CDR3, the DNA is TGTGCCAGCAGCTTGGAGGGGGCAGGCACAGATACGCAGTATTTT.

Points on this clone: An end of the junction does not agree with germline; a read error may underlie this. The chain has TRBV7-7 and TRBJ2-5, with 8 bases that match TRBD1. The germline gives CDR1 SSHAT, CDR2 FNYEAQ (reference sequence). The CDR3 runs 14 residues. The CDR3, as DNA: TGTGCTAGCAGCAGCGGACAGGGTGGGGAGACCCAGTACTTC. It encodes CASSSGQGGETQYF.